This T cell receptor beta chain was observed in a study of shared clonotypes between healthy human individuals. Using immunoSEQ multiplex PCR, the repertoire was profiled, and TCRdb retains in-frame clones only, with some absent. Seen here are about 2.2 million clones, 93% observed once, and the top ten hold roughly 1.7%. Naive CD8 isolation took CD45RO-negative cells positively selected for CCR7 and excluded terminally differentiated effector memory CD45RA+ cells. Input material: naive CD8+ T cells from PBMCs. The TCR sequence derives from a man between 18 and 35 years old in good health. Some clones in this sample may be carry-over from other donors' samples.

CDR3 in amino acids: CASSYPGAGVGDTQYF. CDR3 bases: TGTGCCAGCAGTTATCCTGGGGCGGGAGTCGGAGATACGCAGTATTTT. The V call is TRBV6-5, the J call TRBJ2-3; TRBD2 aligns across 7 bases. The CDR3 loop spans 16 amino acids. Germline values: CDR1 MNHEY, CDR2 SVGAGI. The J segment lost 5 bases and the V segment lost 3 bases, leaving 11 bases of the junction unmatched.